Presented here are 9 T cell receptor beta chains from one specimen sequenced in a study of technical replicates of blood from a handful of donors. The repertoire was sequenced with immunoSEQ multiplex PCR; TCRdb's copy has only in-frame clones and lacks some. The sample yields about 56,000 clones, about 95% seen once. Sequences were obtained from PBMCs. These receptors were collected from a human donor in good health. Some clones in this sample may be carry-over from other donors' samples.

The CDR3 region has the DNA TGTGCCAGCAGTTTATCCATGGAGGGGTGGAGCAATCAGCCCCAGCATTTT. This sequence encodes CASSLSMEGWSNQPQHF. This sequence joins TRBV27 and TRBJ1-5; possibly TRBD1 for D (5 bases). The CDR3 covers 17 residues. Per the germline V gene, CDR1 is MNHEY and CDR2 is SMNVEV (reference sequence). V lost 0 bases and J lost 1, with 13 bases in between.

This chain joins TRBV5-4 and TRBJ2-5, with D possibly being TRBD2 (6 bases). CDR1 SGHNT and CDR2 YYREEE come from the germline V gene (reference sequence). This CDR3 region has 13 residues. V lost 4 bases to trimming and J lost 7 bases, with 14 bases between them. Here the CDR3 reads CASSRGAEGTQYF. The CDR3 DNA reads TGTGCCAGCAGCCGCGGAGCGGAGGGGACCCAGTACTTC.

Here the CDR3 DNA reads TGTGCCAGCAGTGAATGGTACCCGGGACAGGGACGGATTTACAATGAGCAGTTCTTC. Protein product: CASSEWYPGQGRIYNEQFF. The chain uses TRBV2 and TRBJ2-1, with 9 nucleotides matching TRBD1. CDR1 is SNHLY, CDR2 FYNNEI, per germline. The V segment lost 2 bases and the J segment 4 bases; nucleotides outside the gene matches: 15. This CDR3 spans 19 amino acids.

V and J are TRBV5-1 and TRBJ2-7; D is perhaps TRBD1 (5 bases). Germline CDR1 SGHRS, CDR2 YFSETQ. V was shortened by 5 bases and J by 0 bases, with 12 bases between the two germline ends. The CDR3 contains 14 residues. The CDR3 nucleotides read TGCGCCAGCAGGCCCGACAGTTACTCCTACGAGCAGTACTTC. It encodes CASRPDSYSYEQYF.

This clone occurred once. The CDR3 reads CASSPIAVGPGETQYF. CDR3 DNA: TGTGCCAGCAGCCCGATAGCGGTTGGGCCGGGAGAGACCCAGTACTTC. The chain couples TRBV7-9 to TRBJ2-5; possibly TRBD2 for D (6 bases). Germline V gene data show CDR1 as SEHNR and CDR2 as FQNEAQ (reference sequence). The germline V and J ends were trimmed by 5 bases and 4 bases, with 20 bases remaining between them. The CDR3 spans 16 residues.

This sequence joins TRBV6-1 and TRBJ2-3; TRBD1 is a possible D gene (6 bases). The germline CDR1 and CDR2 sequences are MNHNS and SASEGT. The CDR3 is 15 amino acids. V lost 2 bases to trimming and J lost 6 bases, with 15 bases between them. CDR3 residues: CASSEKGEPPDTQYF. CDR3 in DNA: TGTGCCAGCAGTGAAAAGGGGGAGCCCCCGGATACGCAGTATTTT.

J is TRBJ2-3 and V is TRBV2; 9 bases line up with TRBD2. V gave up 9 bases and J gave up 8 bases; unmatched junction bases: 12. The CDR3 runs to 14 residues. CDR1 is SNHLY, CDR2 FYNNEI, per germline. The CDR3 is CARELAGAYGTQYF. The CDR3 DNA reads TGTGCCAGAGAATTAGCGGGGGCCTACGGTACGCAGTATTTT.

This clone came up a few times. This chain connects TRBV4-1 to TRBJ2-7; TRBD1 matches 8 bases. Germline CDR1 reads MGHRA; CDR2 reads YSYEKL. The J segment lost 3 bases and the V segment lost 6 bases, leaving 7 bases of the junction unmatched. The CDR3 extends over 14 amino acids. This chain's CDR3 is CASRLDRDGYEQYF. CDR3 nucleotides: TGCGCCAGCAGGCTGGACAGGGATGGCTACGAGCAGTACTTC.

V gene TRBV6-4 combines with J gene TRBJ2-2; 13 nucleotides match TRBD2. The CDR3 covers 18 residues. V lost 0 bases to trimming and J lost 0 bases; unmatched junction nucleotides: 1. Germline V gene sequence: CDR1 MRHNA, CDR2 SNTAGT. The CDR3 is CASSDSTSGRANTGELFF. The CDR3, as DNA: TGTGCCAGCAGTGACTCCACTAGCGGGAGGGCGAACACCGGGGAGCTGTTTTTT.